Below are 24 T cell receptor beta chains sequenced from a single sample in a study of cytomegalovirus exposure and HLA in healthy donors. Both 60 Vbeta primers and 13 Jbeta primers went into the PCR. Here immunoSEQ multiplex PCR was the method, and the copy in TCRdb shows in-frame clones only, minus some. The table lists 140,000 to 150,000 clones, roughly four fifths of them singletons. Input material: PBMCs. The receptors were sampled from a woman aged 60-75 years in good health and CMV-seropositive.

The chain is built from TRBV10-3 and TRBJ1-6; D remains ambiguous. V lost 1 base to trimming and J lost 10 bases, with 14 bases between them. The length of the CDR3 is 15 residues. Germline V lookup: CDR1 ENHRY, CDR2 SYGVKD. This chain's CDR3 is CAISEFSGGESPLHF. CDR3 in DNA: TGTGCCATCAGTGAGTTTTCGGGCGGGGAGTCACCCCTCCACTTT.

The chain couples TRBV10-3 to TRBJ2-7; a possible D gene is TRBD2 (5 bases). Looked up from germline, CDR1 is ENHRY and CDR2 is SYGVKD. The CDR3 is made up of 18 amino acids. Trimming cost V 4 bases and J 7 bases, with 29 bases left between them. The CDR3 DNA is TGTGCCATCAGTGCTCAGGTCGGGGTGGGTGGAATTTCGGGAGAGCAGTACTTC. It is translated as CAISAQVGVGGISGEQYF.

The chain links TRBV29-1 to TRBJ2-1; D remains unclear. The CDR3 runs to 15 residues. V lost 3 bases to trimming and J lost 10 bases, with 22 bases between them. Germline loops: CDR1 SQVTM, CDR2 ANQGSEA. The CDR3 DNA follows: TGCAGCGTTGAGGGCGCCAGAACAGATTCTAACGAGCAGTTCTTC. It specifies CSVEGARTDSNEQFF.

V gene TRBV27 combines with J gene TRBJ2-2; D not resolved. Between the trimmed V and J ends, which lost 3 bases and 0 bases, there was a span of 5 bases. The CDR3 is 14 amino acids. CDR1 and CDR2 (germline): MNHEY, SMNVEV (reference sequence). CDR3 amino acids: CASSFLANTGELFF. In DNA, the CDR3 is TGTGCCAGCAGTTTTCTAGCGAACACCGGGGAGCTGTTTTTT.

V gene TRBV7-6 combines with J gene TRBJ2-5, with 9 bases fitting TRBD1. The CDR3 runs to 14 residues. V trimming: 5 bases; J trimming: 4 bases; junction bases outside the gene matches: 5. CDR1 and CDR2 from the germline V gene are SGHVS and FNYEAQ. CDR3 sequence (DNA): TGTGCCAGCAGCCTTAACAGGGGGCGAGAGACCCAGTACTTC. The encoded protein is CASSLNRGRETQYF.

CDR3 coding DNA: TGCAGCGTTGAAGTTCCCGACCTAGACCTTACCTACGAGCAGTACTTC. As protein: CSVEVPDLDLTYEQYF. The chain joins TRBV29-1 to TRBJ2-5; no clear D gene. The better agreement between TRBJ2-7 and the DNA end casts doubt on the J call. Germline values: CDR1 SQVTM, CDR2 ANQGSEA. The CDR3 has 16 amino acids.

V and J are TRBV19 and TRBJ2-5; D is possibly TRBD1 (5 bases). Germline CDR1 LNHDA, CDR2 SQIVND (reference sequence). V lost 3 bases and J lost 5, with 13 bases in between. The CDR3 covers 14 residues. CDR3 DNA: TGTGCCAGTAGTATTCAGGGCGGTTCGGAGACCCAGTACTTC. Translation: CASSIQGGSETQYF.

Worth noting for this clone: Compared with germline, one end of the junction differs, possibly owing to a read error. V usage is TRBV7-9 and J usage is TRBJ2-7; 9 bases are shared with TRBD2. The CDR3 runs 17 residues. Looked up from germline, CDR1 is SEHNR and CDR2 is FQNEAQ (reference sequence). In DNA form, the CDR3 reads TGTTCCAGCACCCTCCCGATCCGGGCTAGCGGGACCTACGAGCAGTACTTC. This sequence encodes CSSTLPIRASGTYEQYF.

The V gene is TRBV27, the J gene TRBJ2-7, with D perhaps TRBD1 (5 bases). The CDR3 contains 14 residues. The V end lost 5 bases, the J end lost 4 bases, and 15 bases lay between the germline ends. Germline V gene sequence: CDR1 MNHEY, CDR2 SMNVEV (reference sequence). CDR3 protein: CASSESQAIYEQYF. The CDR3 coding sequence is TGTGCCAGCAGTGAATCACAGGCGATATACGAGCAGTACTTC.

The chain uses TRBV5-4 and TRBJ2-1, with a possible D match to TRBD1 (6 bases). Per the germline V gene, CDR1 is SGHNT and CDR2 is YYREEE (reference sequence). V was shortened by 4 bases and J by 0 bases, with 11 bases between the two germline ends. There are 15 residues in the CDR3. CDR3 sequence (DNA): TGTGCCAGCAGCCTCGAAGGGGGCTCCTACAATGAGCAGTTCTTC. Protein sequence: CASSLEGGSYNEQFF.

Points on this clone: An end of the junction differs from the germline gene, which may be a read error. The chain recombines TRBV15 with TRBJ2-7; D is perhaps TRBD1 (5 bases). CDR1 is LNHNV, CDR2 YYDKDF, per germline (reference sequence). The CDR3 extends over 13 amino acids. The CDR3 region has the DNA TGTGCCACCAGCAGAGATACTAAGGGGCACTTAGACTTC. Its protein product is CATSRDTKGHLDF.

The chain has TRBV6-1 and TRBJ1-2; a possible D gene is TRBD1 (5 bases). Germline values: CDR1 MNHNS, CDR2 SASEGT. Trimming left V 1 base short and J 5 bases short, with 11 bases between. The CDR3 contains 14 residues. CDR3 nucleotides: TGTGCCAGCAGTGAAGGGGGACTCTTATATGGCTACACCTTC. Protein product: CASSEGGLLYGYTF.

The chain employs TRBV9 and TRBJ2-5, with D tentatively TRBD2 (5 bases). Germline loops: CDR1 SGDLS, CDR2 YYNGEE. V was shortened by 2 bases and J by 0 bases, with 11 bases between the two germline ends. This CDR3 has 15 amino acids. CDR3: CASSVGGSNQETQYF. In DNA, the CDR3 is TGTGCCAGCAGCGTGGGTGGGAGTAACCAAGAGACCCAGTACTTC. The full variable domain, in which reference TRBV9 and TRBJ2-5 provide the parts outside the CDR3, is DSGVTQTPKHLITATGQRVTLRCSPRSGDLSVYWYQQSLDQGLQFLIQYYNGEERAKGNILERFSAQQFPDLHSELNLSSLELGDSALYFCASSVGGSNQETQYFGPGTRLLVL.

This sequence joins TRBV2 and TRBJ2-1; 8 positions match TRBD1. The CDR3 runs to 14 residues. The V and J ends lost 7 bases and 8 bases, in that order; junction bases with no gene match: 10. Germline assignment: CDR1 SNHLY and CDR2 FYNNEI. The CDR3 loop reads CASTPGQGEDEQFF. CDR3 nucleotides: TGTGCCAGCACCCCCGGACAGGGCGAGGATGAGCAGTTCTTC.

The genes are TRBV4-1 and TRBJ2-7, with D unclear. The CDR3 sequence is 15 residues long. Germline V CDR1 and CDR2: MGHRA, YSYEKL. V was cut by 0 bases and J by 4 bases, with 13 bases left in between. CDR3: CASSQDPRYEYEQYF. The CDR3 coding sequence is TGCGCCAGCAGCCAAGATCCTAGGTACGAGTACGAGCAGTACTTC.

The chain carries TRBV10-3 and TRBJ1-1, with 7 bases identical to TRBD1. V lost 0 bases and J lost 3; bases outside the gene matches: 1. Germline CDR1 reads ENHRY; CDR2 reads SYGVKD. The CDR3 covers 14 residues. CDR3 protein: CAISESQGDTEAFF. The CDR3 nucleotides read TGTGCCATCAGTGAGTCCCAGGGGGACACTGAAGCTTTCTTT.

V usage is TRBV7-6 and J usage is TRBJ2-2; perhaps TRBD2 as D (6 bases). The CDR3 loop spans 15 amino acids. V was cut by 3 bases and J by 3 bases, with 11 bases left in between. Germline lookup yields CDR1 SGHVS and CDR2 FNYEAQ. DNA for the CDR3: TGTGCCAGCAGCTTTGACGGGAGAGACACCGGGGAGCTGTTTTTT. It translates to CASSFDGRDTGELFF.

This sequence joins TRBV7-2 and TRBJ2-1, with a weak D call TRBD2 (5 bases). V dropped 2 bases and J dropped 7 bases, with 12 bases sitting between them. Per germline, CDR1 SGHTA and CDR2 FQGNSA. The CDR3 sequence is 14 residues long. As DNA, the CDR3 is TGTGCCAGCAGCTTATGGACCCCGGGGAATGAGCAGTTCTTC. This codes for CASSLWTPGNEQFF.

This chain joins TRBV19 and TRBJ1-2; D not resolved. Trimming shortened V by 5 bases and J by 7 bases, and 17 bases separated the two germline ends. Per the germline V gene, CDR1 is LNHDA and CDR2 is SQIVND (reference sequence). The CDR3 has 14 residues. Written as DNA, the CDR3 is TGTGCCAGTAGTCCCCAGGCACAACGGGGTGGCTACACCTTC. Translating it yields CASSPQAQRGGYTF. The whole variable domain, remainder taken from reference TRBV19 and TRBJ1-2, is DGGITQSPKYLFRKEGQNVTLSCEQNLNHDAMYWYRQDPGQGLRLIYYSQIVNDFQKGDIAEGYSVSREKKESFPLTVTSAQKNPTAFYLCASSPQAQRGGYTFGSGTRLTVV.

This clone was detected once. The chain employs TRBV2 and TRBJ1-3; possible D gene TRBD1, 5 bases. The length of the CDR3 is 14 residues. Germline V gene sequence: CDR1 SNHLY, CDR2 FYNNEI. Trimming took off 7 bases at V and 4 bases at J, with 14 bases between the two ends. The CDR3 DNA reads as TGTGCCAGCAACCGGGGTCGGGGGGGAAACACCATATATTTT. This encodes CASNRGRGGNTIYF.

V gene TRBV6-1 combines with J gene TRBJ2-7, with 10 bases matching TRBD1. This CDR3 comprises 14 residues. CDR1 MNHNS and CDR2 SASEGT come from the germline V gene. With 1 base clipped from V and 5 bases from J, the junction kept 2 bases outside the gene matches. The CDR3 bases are TGTGCCAGCAGTGAAGGACAGGGGGCCGACGAGCAGTACTTC. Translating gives CASSEGQGADEQYF.

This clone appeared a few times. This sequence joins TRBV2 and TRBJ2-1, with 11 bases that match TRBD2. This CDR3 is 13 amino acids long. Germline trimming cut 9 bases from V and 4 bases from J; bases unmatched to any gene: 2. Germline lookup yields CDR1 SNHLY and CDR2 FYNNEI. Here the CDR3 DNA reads TGTGCCAGGACTAGCGGGAATTACAATGAGCAGTTCTTC. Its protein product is CARTSGNYNEQFF.

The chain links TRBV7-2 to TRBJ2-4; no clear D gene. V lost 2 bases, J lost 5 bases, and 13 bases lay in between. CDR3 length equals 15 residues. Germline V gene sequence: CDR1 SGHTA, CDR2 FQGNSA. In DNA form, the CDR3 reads TGTGCCAGCAGCTTAAACGGCCTCGGAGAAAACATTCAGTACTTC. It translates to CASSLNGLGENIQYF.

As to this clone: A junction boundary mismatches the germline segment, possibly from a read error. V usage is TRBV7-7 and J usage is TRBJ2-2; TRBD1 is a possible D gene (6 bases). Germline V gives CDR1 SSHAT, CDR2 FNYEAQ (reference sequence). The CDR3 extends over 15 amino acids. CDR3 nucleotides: TGTGCTAGCAGCTCACAGGGACCGAACACCGGGGAGCTGTTTTTT. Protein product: CASSSQGPNTGELFF. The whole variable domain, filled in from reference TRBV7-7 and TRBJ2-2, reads GAGVSQSPRYKVTKRGQDVTLRCDPISSHATLYWYQQALGQGPEFLTYFNYEAQPDKSGLPSDRFSAERPEGSISTLTIQRTEQRDSAMYRCASSSQGPNTGELFFGEGSRLTVL.